These 19 T cell receptor beta chains share one sample of origin, sequenced in a study of shared clonotypes between healthy human individuals. Method: immunoSEQ multiplex PCR; TCRdb's copy keeps in-frame clones and lacks some. Of about 2.4 million clones listed, 93% are singletons. Sequenced: naive CD4+ T cells from PBMCs. Subset specified: CD45RA+ positively selected. These receptor sequences come from a man younger than 35 in good health. Some clones in this sample may be carry-over from other donors' samples.

The V gene is TRBV30, the J gene TRBJ1-2; no reliable D call. Germline-derived CDR1 and CDR2 are GTSNPN and SVGIG (reference sequence). The V and J ends lost 7 bases and 1 base respectively, with 13 bases between them. The CDR3 is made up of 13 amino acids. Here the CDR3 DNA reads TGTGCCTCACCCCGGGATTATAACTATGGCTACACCTTC. It specifies CASPRDYNYGYTF. The whole variable domain, filled in from reference TRBV30 and TRBJ1-2, reads SQTIHQWPATLVQPVGSPLSLECTVEGTSNPNLYWYRQAAGRGLQLLFYSVGIGQISSEVPQNLSASRPQDRQFILSSKKLLLSDSGFYLCASPRDYNYGYTFGSGTRLTVV.

This rearrangement joins TRBV6-1 to TRBJ2-7, with a tentative D call TRBD2 (5 bases). Germline lookup yields CDR1 MNHNS and CDR2 SASEGT. V was clipped by 0 bases and J by 0 bases, with 12 bases between them. There are 16 residues in the CDR3. CDR3 amino acids: CASSEARVSASYEQYF. Written as DNA, the CDR3 is TGTGCCAGCAGTGAAGCGAGGGTTAGCGCCTCCTACGAGCAGTACTTC.

This clone showed up just once. Other DNA sequences in this specimen translate into the identical CDR3. The CDR3 sequence: CASSQDPNTGELFF. In DNA, the CDR3 is TGCGCCAGCAGCCAGGACCCGAACACCGGGGAGCTGTTTTTT. This chain joins TRBV5-1 and TRBJ2-2; D is ambiguous. The CDR3 has 14 amino acids. V was shortened by 4 bases and J by 0 bases, with 7 bases between the two germline ends. Germline V gene lookup returns CDR1 SGHRS and CDR2 YFSETQ.

CDR3 in DNA: TGTGCCAGCAAGGTGACAGCCGATGGCTACACCTTC. It yields the protein CASKVTADGYTF. The chain couples TRBV6-4 to TRBJ1-2; D possibly corresponds to TRBD1 (5 bases). V shed 7 bases and J shed 6 bases, with 12 bases lying between them. Germline V gene sequence: CDR1 MRHNA, CDR2 SNTAGT. This CDR3 region has 12 residues.

The chain combines TRBV6-4 with TRBJ1-3, with D maybe TRBD1 (5 bases). Looked up from germline, CDR1 is MRHNA and CDR2 is SNTAGT. Trimming shortened V by 0 bases and J by 2 bases, and 20 bases separated the two germline ends. The CDR3 spans 19 residues. The CDR3 region is CASSDSIPGNIRPGNTIYF. The CDR3 DNA is TGTGCCAGCAGTGACTCGATTCCAGGGAATATTAGGCCTGGAAACACCATATATTTT.

J is TRBJ2-1 and V is TRBV10-1; 10 nucleotides agree with TRBD2. Germline lookup yields CDR1 WNHNN and CDR2 SYGVQD (reference sequence). CDR3 length equals 15 residues. Germline trimming cut 10 bases from V and 8 bases from J; bases unmatched to any gene: 14. Here the CDR3 DNA reads TGCGCCACCTCTAGGGAAGGAGCGGGAGGGGATGAGCAGTTCTTC. Translation: CATSREGAGGDEQFF.

The CDR3 here is CASSSRSSGGPRRQFF. The CDR3 coding sequence is TGTGCCAGCAGCTCCCGGTCCAGCGGGGGACCCCGCCGGCAGTTCTTC. The chain links TRBV7-2 to TRBJ2-1, with 8 bases fitting TRBD2. The CDR3 has 16 amino acids. Germline lookup yields CDR1 SGHTA and CDR2 FQGNSA. The J segment lost 12 bases and the V segment lost 4 bases, leaving 17 bases of the junction unmatched.

This chain uses TRBV7-3 with TRBJ2-5; 11 nucleotides match TRBD2. Looked up from germline, CDR1 is SGHTA and CDR2 is FQGTGA. The CDR3 covers 15 residues. Trimming removed 5 bases from V and 6 bases from J; junction bases left unmatched: 8. The CDR3 DNA is TGTGCCAGCAGCCCAATAGCGGGAGGGCAGAAGACCCAGTACTTC. Translated, it gives CASSPIAGGQKTQYF.

The chain combines TRBV6-5 with TRBJ2-7; TRBD2 matches 9 bases. Germline CDR1 MNHEY, CDR2 SVGAGI. The trim removed 8 bases at V and 5 bases at J, leaving 13 bases unmatched. There are 15 residues in the CDR3. As DNA, the CDR3 is TGTGCCAGCGTTAGGCGGGGCGGGAGGGCCGACGAGCAGTACTTC. Translated: CASVRRGGRADEQYF.

V usage is TRBV29-1 and J usage is TRBJ2-1; D remains ambiguous. The V end was cut by 4 bases, the J end by 9 bases, with 13 bases between. CDR1 is SQVTM, CDR2 ANQGSEA, per germline. The CDR3 consists of 12 residues. The CDR3 region is CSVVDLNTEQFF. The CDR3 DNA reads as TGCAGCGTTGTCGACCTAAACACTGAGCAGTTCTTC.

The chain is built from TRBV5-6 and TRBJ1-2; no clear D gene. Germline-derived CDR1 and CDR2 are SGHDT and YYEEEE. Trimming took 4 bases from V and 1 from J, leaving 11 bases between them. This CDR3 is 14 amino acids long. The CDR3 is CASSGRLFNYGYTF. The DNA of the CDR3 is TGTGCCAGCAGCGGGAGGCTCTTTAACTATGGCTACACCTTC. Full variable domain (outside the CDR3, taken from reference TRBV5-6 and TRBJ1-2): DAGVTQSPTHLIKTRGQQVTLRCSPKSGHDTVSWYQQALGQGPQFIFQYYEEEERQRGNFPDRFSGHQFPNYSSELNVNALLLGDSALYLCASSGRLFNYGYTFGSGTRLTVV.

The chain combines TRBV14 with TRBJ2-1; 7 bases are shared with TRBD2. V was clipped by 6 bases and J by 2 bases; unmatched bases: 4. Germline values: CDR1 SGHDN, CDR2 FVKESK. The CDR3 sequence is 14 residues long. CDR3 sequence: CASRPGGAYNEQFF. The CDR3 bases are TGTGCCAGCAGACCTGGGGGGGCCTACAATGAGCAGTTCTTC.

This chain connects TRBV6-1 to TRBJ1-1, with D possibly being TRBD1 (6 bases). The CDR3 totals 14 residues. Germline values: CDR1 MNHNS, CDR2 SASEGT. Trimming took off 2 bases at V and 4 bases at J, with 11 bases between the two ends. CDR3 coding DNA: TGTGCCAGCAGTGAACGGGTGGGGGCCACTGAAGCTTTCTTT. This encodes CASSERVGATEAFF.

J is TRBJ1-1 and V is TRBV29-1, with D unclear. The CDR3 sequence is 13 residues long. Germline V gene data show CDR1 as SQVTM and CDR2 as ANQGSEA. The V gene lost 2 bases and the J gene lost 3 bases, with 10 bases spanning the gap. CDR3 in amino acids: CSVERTRDTEAFF. In nucleotides, the CDR3 is TGCAGCGTTGAACGGACCCGGGACACTGAAGCTTTCTTT. The entire variable domain, with the rest obtained from reference TRBV29-1 and TRBJ1-1, is as follows: SAVISQKPSRDICQRGTSLTIQCQVDSQVTMMFWYRQQPGQSLTLIATANQGSEATYESGFVIDKFPISRPNLTFSTLTVSNMSPEDSSIYLCSVERTRDTEAFFGQGTRLTVV.

Of note for this clone: The sample holds other DNA sequences that translate to the same CDR3. The chain employs TRBV9 and TRBJ2-1, with D maybe TRBD1 (5 bases). The germline CDR1 and CDR2 sequences are SGDLS and YYNGEE. This CDR3 region has 15 residues. The V end was cut by 3 bases, the J end by 0 bases, with 10 bases between. This chain's CDR3 is CASSARTSSYNEQFF. The CDR3 DNA reads TGTGCCAGCAGCGCCCGGACAAGCTCCTACAATGAGCAGTTCTTC.

This sequence joins TRBV7-2 and TRBJ2-1; 10 nucleotides line up with TRBD1. V trimming: 6 bases; J trimming: 2 bases; junction bases outside the gene matches: 7. There are 16 residues in the CDR3. Germline V CDR1 and CDR2: SGHTA, FQGNSA. In nucleotides, the CDR3 is TGTGCCAGCAGACCCTACGGACAGGGGGCCTACAATGAGCAGTTCTTC. This encodes CASRPYGQGAYNEQFF.

CDR3 bases: TGTGCCAGCAGTTTATCGAAAGGGTACAATGAGCAGTTCTTC. Translated: CASSLSKGYNEQFF. V and J are TRBV27 and TRBJ2-1, with D unresolved. V shed 0 bases and J shed 4 bases, with 7 bases lying between them. The CDR3 is 14 residues long. Germline V lookup: CDR1 MNHEY, CDR2 SMNVEV (reference sequence).

The chain has TRBV14 and TRBJ1-1; D is unclear. The V end was cut by 4 bases, the J end by 1 base, with 10 bases between. Germline loops: CDR1 SGHDN, CDR2 FVKESK. The CDR3 extends over 14 amino acids. The chain's CDR3 is CASSLGRANTEAFF. The CDR3, as DNA: TGTGCCAGCAGCCTCGGCCGGGCGAACACTGAAGCTTTCTTT.

The chain joins TRBV12-2 to TRBJ2-3; the D call in the table, TRBD2, was not verified against the DNA. TRBV12-2 is designated a pseudogene. CDR3 length: 17 amino acids. The CDR3 sequence is CASRLALAPPSADTQYF. The CDR3 DNA follows: TGTGCAAGTCGCTTAGCTTTAGCCCCCCCCAGTGCAGATACGCAGTATTTT.